This paragraph covers one T cell receptor beta chain sequence. Its target antigen remains unknown. Per-nucleotide qualities are absent, and no much larger clonotype sits a single base away. As encoded in the germline V gene, CDR1 is MNHEY while CDR2 is SVGAGI. The junction carries 13 bases between V and J, which are trimmed by 5 bases and 3 bases respectively. The CDR3 holds 14 amino acids from the cysteine to the phenylalanine. Of all the DNA, just the CDR3 is kept, 42 bases in frame from base 1. Library prep was done by the immunoSEQ multiplex PCR assay. For the multiplex PCR, a mixture combining 60 forward primers for TCR Vbeta segments and 13 reverse primers for TCR Jbeta segments was used. The CDR3 region of rearranged TCR beta genes was amplified from genomic DNA with a multiplex PCR assay. Amplified TCR beta libraries were sequenced as 87-base-pair reads on the Illumina HiSeq System. The authors processed their data as follows. A later analysis tallied around 87 million unique TCR beta chains across the 666 repertoires, and approximately 12 million of those chains were shared by two or more donors. Raw reads were error-corrected and collapsed into unique sequences with a nearest-neighbor algorithm that merged closely related sequences to remove PCR and sequencing errors. Alignment of CDR3 sequences to IMGT reference sequences was used to assign V, D and J gene segments. Each retained sequence needed at least a six-nucleotide match to both a V gene segment and a J gene segment. A rearrangement was called productive if the CDR3 had no stop codons and remained in frame with V and J, and every other rearrangement was called non-productive. Following IMGT convention, CDR3 was defined as the stretch from the second conserved V-encoded cysteine to the conserved J-encoded phenylalanine. Sequences without an unambiguous match to a single V gene segment were excluded from the earlier analysis of 587 of the donors. An earlier analysis of 587 of the donors called V segments functional above 56.7% productive rearrangements and segregating when the between-donor standard deviation exceeded 5%. A statistical classification framework was developed to diagnose cytomegalovirus status using the catalog of TCR beta chain sequences. V and J gene assignment, in a later analysis, came from comparing TCR nucleotide sequences with IMGT/GENE-DB human TR gene sequences. In a later analysis, CDR3 sequences and most-parsimonious VDJ recombination scenarios were assigned using the TCRdist pipeline. A later analysis defined each TCR beta chain by its CDR3 amino acid sequence plus V-gene family, and excluded reads lacking a unique V-gene family. In a later analysis, 500 to 650 highly shared, low-generation-probability nucleotide sequences were removed to address suspected cross-contamination and a sequencing artifact. In a later analysis, a clonal expansion index was calculated for each public chain from normalized within-repertoire ranks of inferred template counts. In a later analysis, generation probabilities were computed using a VDJ recombination model fitted to out-of-frame rearrangements, and the results were checked against IGoR. Hypergeometric tests were used in a later analysis to score TCR-TCR, TCR-HLA and TCR-CMV co-occurrence, with a repertoire-size bias correction applied to the TCR pairs. To estimate false discovery rates, a later analysis permuted the HLA or CMV assignments 20 times. In a later analysis, co-occurring TCRs were grouped using DBSCAN, and TCRdist sequence similarity was added for clustering within HLA-allele-positive subsets. Repertoires with fewer than 30,000 or more than 120,000 public chains, plus five repertoires with anomalous nucleotide sharing, were excluded from co-occurrence clustering. TCRdb retrieved this table from immuneACCESS and kept in-frame rearrangements only. Not all clones are present; in checked studies, unresolved V genes account for under half, and no reason is known for the remainder. Clonal size and the V and J genes are those of that table, whereas D and trimming came from the DNA. In this sample the table shows approximately 220,000 clones, approximately 79% of which occur a single time. The ten largest clonotypes hold 1.5% to 2% of the sample.

This record belongs to a study of cytomegalovirus exposure and HLA in healthy donors (dated by TCRdb to 2015 to 2018). With respect to the entire study: An earlier analysis of fewer than 750 of the donors reported approximately 280 Gb of sequence data and 117 million unique TCR beta sequences obtained from about 179 million T cells. Alongside the repertoire data, information on donor age, sex, ethnicity and CMV serostatus was compiled. Class I and class II HLA loci were covered by the typing at four-digit resolution. In a later genetic analysis, genome-wide SNP genotypes for 398 of the 666 donors were used, and that subset was treated as a discovery cohort. The aim of the study was to test whether cataloging public T cell receptors could identify signatures of past pathogen exposure. The T cell repertoires of 700 or so subjects were profiled by immunosequencing and related to cytomegalovirus serostatus. A later analysis re-analyzed previously published TCR beta repertoires from roughly 630 donors and added high-resolution HLA genotyping to study TCR occurrence patterns. To decide whether each TCR beta V gene segment behaved as functional or pseudogenic, an earlier analysis of 587 of the donors relied on high-throughput TCR beta sequencing. Around 330 gigabases of sequencing data and 70 million to 100 million unique TCR sequences made up an early release that covered nearly 650 HLA-typed donors. Because of strong linkage in the cohort, roughly five DR-DQ haplotypes were treated as single units for association and clustering. Of the approximately 400 genotyped donors, less than 85% were placed in the genetic ancestry cluster associated with self-reported Caucasian donors. Every discovery cohort repertoire had been produced on one sequencing platform. The later analysis used no new phenotypic data to find candidate immune exposures, relying instead on TCR beta sequences and their occurrence across donors. Among roughly 370 genotyped donors of the cohort, an average of about 240,000 unique TCR beta nucleotide sequences were sequenced per donor, roughly a sixth of them non-productive. In addition to the first cohort of 650 to 800 subjects, a separate validation cohort of approximately 110 different subjects was used. High-throughput TCR immunosequencing, statistical association of individual TCRs with disease status, and machine learning were combined to predict cytomegalovirus infection status. Typing coverage differed by locus: A, B, C, DRB1 and DQB1 were typed in about 620-640 donors, DQA1 in 522, DPA1 in 600 to 610, and DPB1 in roughly 470. The paper's findings and limits, for the study overall: When HLA alleles, especially DR and DQ, strongly co-occurred, attributing TCR associations to individual alleles was difficult. An earlier analysis of around 540 of the donors showed that most TCR beta V segments appeared in productive rearrangements either about 87% or about 30% of the time, which broadly matched IMGT annotations. Roughly uniform sequencing depth across donors was assumed in presence/absence analyses, although this assumption may not hold. Correlated functional status among segregating V segments might be attributable to linkage disequilibrium, but an unknown experimental factor could not be ruled out. Some IMGT-functional V segments, including TRBV6-2 and TRBV6-3, could not be told apart with the 87-base-pair reads, so those segments were excluded. It was suggested by the authors that the approach could potentially be generalized to other disease states and immunological phenotypes. A cluster of highly shared sequence variants was judged likely to be a technical artifact of the sequencing pipeline. An association between a missense DCLRE1C variant and V-gene and J-gene trimming of TCR beta chains was found in a later genetic analysis and replicated in an independent cohort. A further reported finding was that TCR beta sequences accurately predicted the HLA-A and HLA-B alleles for most subjects in the first cohort. In a later analysis, the rate of TCR association differed among HLA loci, with DRB1 alleles having the most associated TCRs and HLA-C alleles having the fewest. Cytomegalovirus status was reported to be diagnosed by the classifier with high specificity and sensitivity in both the original and validation cohorts. Several of the top co-occurrence clusters appeared to be linked to parvovirus B19, influenza, CMV and Epstein-Barr virus, according to a later analysis. According to a later analysis, most CMV-associated TCR beta chains appeared to be HLA-restricted, and the HLA associations seemed to be driven largely by CMV exposure. Because HLA typing was unavailable for some donors at each locus, only the typed subset was used in association tests. Immune exposure information for the cohort was limited to CMV serostatus. The cohort was sequenced for TCR beta chains only, and without alpha or paired-chain data the features that could be detected were limited. A few of the identified cytomegalovirus-associated TCR beta chains were confirmed in vitro to be specific for cytomegalovirus antigens. In a later genetic analysis, fewer N-insertions in productive TCRs were reported among donors in an Asian-associated ancestry cluster than the approximately 630-donor mean. While some public TCRs were present in many individuals, most TCR sequences turned up only very rarely across donors. Because counts were too low, about 18 rarely observed V segments, including chromosome 9 orphons, were excluded from the earlier analysis of several hundred of the donors. Specific HLA alleles were associated with more than 15,000 TCR beta sequences at a false discovery rate of 0.05 in a later analysis. In a later analysis, HLA-associated TCR beta chains were found to be more clonally expanded and to have lower generation probabilities than equally common non-associated chains. A total of about 150 TCR beta chains were listed by the study as associated with cytomegalovirus.

The cohort comprised 550 to 700 healthy bone marrow donors. All cohort members were sampled while nominally healthy, although unrecorded immune exposures were likely present. The donor tested CMV seronegative, placing the donor among the 350 to 400 seronegative members of the cohort. Every donor gave a peripheral blood sample, and the peripheral blood mononuclear cells from that sample were used for TCR beta sequencing. The Qiagen DNeasy Blood Extraction Kit was used to extract genomic DNA from the blood cell samples. Sequences were obtained from PBMCs. The sequence links TRBV6-5 to TRBJ2-5; a weak D assignment points to TRBD1 (5 bases agree). The TCR was taken from a male donor in good health and CMV-seronegative. Read as DNA, the sequence is TGTGCCAGCAGTACCACAGGTCTGGAAGAGACCCAGTACTTC. It is translated as CASSTTGLEETQYF.